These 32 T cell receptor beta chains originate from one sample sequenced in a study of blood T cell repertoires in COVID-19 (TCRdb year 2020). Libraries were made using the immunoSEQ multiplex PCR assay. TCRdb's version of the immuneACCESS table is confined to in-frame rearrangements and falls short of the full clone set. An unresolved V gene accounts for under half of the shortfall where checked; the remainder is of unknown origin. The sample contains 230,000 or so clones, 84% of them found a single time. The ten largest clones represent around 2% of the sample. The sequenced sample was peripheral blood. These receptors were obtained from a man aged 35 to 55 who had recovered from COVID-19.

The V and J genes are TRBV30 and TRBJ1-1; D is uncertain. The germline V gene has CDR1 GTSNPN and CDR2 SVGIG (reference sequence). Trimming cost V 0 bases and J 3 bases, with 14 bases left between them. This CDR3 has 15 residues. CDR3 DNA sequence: TGTGCCTGGAGTGTACTAGGGTGGATGGACACTGAAGCTTTCTTT. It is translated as CAWSVLGWMDTEAFF.

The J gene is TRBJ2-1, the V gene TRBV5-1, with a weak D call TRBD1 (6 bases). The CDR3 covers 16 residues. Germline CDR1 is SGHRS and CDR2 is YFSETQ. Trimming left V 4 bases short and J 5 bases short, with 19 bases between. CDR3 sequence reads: CASSQGDAGTHNEQFF. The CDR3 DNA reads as TGCGCCAGCAGCCAAGGGGATGCCGGGACACACAATGAGCAGTTCTTC.

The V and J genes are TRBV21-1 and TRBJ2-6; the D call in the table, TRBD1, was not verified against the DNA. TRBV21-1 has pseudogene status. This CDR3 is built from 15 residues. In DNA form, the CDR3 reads TGTGCCAGCAGGTCGGACAGGCCTGGGGCCAACGTCCTGACTTTC. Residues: CASRSDRPGANVLTF.

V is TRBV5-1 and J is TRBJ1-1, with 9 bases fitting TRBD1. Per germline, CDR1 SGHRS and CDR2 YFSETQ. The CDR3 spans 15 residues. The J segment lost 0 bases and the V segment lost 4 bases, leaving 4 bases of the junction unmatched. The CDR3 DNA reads TGCGCCAGCAGCCCGGGACAGGGACTGAACACTGAAGCTTTCTTT. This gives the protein CASSPGQGLNTEAFF.

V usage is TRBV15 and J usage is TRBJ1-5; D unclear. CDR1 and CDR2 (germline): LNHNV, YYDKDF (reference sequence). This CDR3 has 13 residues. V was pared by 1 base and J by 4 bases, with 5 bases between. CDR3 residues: CATSRVHNQPQHF. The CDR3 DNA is TGTGCCACCAGCAGAGTTCATAATCAGCCCCAGCATTTT.

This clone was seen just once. This CDR3 is CASSENRDSLNGYTF. DNA of the CDR3: TGTGCCAGCAGTGAAAATCGCGACAGCTTGAATGGCTACACCTTC. The V gene is TRBV2, the J gene TRBJ1-2; tentative D call: TRBD1 (5 bases). The CDR3 has 15 amino acids. V gave up 2 bases and J gave up 6 bases, with 16 bases separating them. Germline assignment: CDR1 SNHLY and CDR2 FYNNEI.

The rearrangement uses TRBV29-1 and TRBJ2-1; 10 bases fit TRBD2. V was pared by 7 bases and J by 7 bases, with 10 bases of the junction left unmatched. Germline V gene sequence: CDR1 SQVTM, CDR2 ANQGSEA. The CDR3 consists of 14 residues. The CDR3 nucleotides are TGCAGCGGTGTGGGGGCTAGCGGGAGTAATGAGCAGTTCTTC. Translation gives CSGVGASGSNEQFF.

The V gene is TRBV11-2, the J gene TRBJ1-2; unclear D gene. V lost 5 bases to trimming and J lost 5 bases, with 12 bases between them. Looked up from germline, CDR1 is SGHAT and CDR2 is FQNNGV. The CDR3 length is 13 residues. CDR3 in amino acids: CASSPSTDYGYTF. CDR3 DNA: TGTGCCAGCAGCCCAAGCACCGATTATGGCTACACCTTC.

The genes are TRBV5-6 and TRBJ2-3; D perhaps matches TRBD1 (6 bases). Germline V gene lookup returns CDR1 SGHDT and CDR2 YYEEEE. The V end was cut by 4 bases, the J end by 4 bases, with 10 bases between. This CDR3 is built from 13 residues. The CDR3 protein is CASSQQGSDTQYF. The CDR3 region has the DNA TGTGCCAGCAGCCAACAGGGATCAGATACGCAGTATTTT.

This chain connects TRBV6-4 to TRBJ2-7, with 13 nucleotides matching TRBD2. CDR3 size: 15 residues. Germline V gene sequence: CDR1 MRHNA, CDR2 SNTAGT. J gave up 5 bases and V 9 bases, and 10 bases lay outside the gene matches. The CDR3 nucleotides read TGTGCCAGAACCGGGACTAGCGGGGTTACAAACGAGCAGTACTTC. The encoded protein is CARTGTSGVTNEQYF.

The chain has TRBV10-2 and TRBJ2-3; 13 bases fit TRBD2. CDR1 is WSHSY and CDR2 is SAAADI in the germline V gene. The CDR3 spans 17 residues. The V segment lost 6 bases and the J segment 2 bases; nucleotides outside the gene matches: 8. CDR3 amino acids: CASRRLAGGRHTDTQYF. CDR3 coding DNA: TGCGCCAGCAGGCGACTAGCGGGAGGCAGACACACAGATACGCAGTATTTT.

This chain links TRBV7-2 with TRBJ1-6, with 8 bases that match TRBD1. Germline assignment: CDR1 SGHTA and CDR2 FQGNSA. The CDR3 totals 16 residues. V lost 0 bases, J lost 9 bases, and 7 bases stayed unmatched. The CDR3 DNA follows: TGTGCCAGCAGCTTAGCGATAGGACAGGGTTCTTCACCCCTCCACTTT. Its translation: CASSLAIGQGSSPLHF.

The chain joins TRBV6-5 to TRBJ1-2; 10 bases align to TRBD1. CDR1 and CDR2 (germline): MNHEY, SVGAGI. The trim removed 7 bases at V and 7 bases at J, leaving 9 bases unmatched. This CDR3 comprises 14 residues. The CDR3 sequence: CASTTGTGERGYTF. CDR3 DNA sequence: TGTGCCAGCACCACCGGGACAGGGGAGCGTGGCTACACCTTC.

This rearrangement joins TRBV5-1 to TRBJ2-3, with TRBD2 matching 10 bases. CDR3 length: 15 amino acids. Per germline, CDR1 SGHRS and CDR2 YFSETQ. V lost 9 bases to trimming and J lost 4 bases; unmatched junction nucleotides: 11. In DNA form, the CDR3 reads TGCGCCACCAGACTAGCGGGCCAGAACTCAGATACGCAGTATTTT. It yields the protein CATRLAGQNSDTQYF. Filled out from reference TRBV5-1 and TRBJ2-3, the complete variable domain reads KAGVTQTPRYLIKTRGQQVTLSCSPISGHRSVSWYQQTPGQGLQFLFEYFSETQRNKGNFPGRFSGRQFSNSRSEMNVSTLELGDSALYLCATRLAGQNSDTQYFGPGTRLTVL.

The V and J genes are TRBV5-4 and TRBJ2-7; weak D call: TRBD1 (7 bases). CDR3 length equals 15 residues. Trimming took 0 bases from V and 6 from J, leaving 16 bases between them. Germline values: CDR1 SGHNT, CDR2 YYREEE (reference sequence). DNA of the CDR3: TGTGCCAGCAGCTTGGATTTAGGGGGCGGGGCCGAGCAGTACTTC. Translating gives CASSLDLGGGAEQYF.

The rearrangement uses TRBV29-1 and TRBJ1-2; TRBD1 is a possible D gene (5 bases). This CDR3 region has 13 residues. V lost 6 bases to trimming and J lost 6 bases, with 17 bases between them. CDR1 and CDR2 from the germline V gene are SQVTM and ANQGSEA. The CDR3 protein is CSVALGTADGYTF. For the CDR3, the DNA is TGCAGCGTCGCCCTCGGGACTGCTGATGGCTACACCTTC.

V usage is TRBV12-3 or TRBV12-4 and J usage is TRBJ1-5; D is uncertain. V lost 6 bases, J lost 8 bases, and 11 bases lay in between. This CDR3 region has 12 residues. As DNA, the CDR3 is TGTGCCAGCAGCCTGACCGGGAAGCCCCAGCATTTT. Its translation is CASSLTGKPQHF.

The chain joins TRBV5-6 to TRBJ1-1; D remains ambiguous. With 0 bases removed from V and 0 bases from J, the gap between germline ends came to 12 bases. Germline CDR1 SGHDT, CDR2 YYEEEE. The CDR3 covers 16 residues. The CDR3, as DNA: TGTGCCAGCAGCTTGGATACGGGAACAATGAACACTGAAGCTTTCTTT. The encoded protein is CASSLDTGTMNTEAFF.

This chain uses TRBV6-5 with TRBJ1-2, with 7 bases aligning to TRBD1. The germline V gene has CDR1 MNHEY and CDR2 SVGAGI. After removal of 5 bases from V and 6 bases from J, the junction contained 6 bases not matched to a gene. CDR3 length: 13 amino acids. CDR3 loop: CASSPSQGDGYTF. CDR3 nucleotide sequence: TGTGCCAGCAGTCCCAGCCAGGGGGATGGCTACACCTTC.

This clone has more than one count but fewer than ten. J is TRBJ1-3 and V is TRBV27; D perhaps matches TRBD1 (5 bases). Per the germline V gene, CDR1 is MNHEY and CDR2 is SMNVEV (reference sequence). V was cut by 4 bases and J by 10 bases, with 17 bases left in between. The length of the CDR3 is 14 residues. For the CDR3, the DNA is TGTGCCAGCAGTTCCTTCCTTCAACGGGGGACCATATATTTT. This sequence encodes CASSSFLQRGTIYF.

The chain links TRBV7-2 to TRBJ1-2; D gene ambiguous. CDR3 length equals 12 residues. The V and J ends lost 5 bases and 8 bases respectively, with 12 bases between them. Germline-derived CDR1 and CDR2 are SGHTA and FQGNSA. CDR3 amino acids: CASSMGVGGYTF. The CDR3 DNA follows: TGTGCCAGCAGCATGGGAGTTGGGGGCTACACCTTC.

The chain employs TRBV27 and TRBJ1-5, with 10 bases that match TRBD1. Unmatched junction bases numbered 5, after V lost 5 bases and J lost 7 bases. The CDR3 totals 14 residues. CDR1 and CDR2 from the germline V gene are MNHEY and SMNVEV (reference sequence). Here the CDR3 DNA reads TGTGCCAGCAGTAGAGGACAGGGGGGACAGCCCCAGCATTTT. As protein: CASSRGQGGQPQHF.

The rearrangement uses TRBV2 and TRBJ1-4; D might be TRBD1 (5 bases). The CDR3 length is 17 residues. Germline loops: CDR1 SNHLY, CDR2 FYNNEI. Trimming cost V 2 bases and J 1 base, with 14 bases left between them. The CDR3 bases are TGTGCCAGCAGTGAACTGGGGCTCCTCGTAACTAATGAAAAACTGTTTTTT. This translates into CASSELGLLVTNEKLFF.

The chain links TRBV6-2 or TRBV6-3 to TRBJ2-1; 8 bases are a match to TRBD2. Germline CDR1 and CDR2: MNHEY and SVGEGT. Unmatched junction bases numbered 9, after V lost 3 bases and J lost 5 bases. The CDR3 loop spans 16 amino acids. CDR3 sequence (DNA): TGTGCCAGCAGTTATCAAGCGGGAGAGCTTAACAATGAGCAGTTCTTC. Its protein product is CASSYQAGELNNEQFF.

CDR3 protein: CASKGTQNTEAFF. The CDR3 DNA reads as TGTGCCAGTAAAGGGACTCAGAACACTGAAGCTTTCTTT. The V gene is TRBV19, the J gene TRBJ1-1; possible D gene TRBD1, 5 bases. Trimming took off 7 bases at V and 1 base at J, with 10 bases between the two ends. Germline CDR1 reads LNHDA; CDR2 reads SQIVND (reference sequence). This CDR3 has 13 residues.

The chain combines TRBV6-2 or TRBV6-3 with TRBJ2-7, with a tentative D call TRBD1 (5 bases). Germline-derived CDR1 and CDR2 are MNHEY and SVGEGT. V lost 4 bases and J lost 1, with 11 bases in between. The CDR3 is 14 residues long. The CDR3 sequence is CASSFDRISYEQYF. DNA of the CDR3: TGTGCCAGCAGTTTTGACAGAATTTCCTACGAGCAGTACTTC.

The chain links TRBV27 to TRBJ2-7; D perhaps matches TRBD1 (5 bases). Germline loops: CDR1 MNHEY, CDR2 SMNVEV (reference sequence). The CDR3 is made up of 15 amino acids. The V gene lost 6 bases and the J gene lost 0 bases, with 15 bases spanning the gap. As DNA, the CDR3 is TGTGCCAGCAGGGTACAGACGACAGCCTCCTACGAGCAGTACTTC. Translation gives CASRVQTTASYEQYF.

The CDR3 is CASSPSTRNYGYTF. The CDR3 DNA reads as TGTGCCAGCTCACCGTCGACACGGAACTATGGCTACACCTTC. The V call is TRBV18, the J call TRBJ1-2, with D uncertain. The CDR3 length is 14 residues. Trimming removed 3 bases from V and 2 bases from J, with 10 bases in between. In germline, CDR1 is KGHSH, CDR2 LQKENI.

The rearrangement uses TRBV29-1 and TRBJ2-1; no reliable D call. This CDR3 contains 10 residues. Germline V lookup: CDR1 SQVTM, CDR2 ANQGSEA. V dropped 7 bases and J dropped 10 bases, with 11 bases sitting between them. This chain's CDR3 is CSGRLEEQFF. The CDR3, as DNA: TGCAGCGGGCGACTGGAAGAGCAGTTCTTC.

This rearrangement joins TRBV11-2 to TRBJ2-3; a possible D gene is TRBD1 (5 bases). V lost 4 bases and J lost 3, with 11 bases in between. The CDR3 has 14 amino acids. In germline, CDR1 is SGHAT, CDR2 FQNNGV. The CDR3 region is CASSSPGWTDTQYF. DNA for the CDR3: TGTGCCAGCAGCTCCCCAGGGTGGACAGATACGCAGTATTTT.

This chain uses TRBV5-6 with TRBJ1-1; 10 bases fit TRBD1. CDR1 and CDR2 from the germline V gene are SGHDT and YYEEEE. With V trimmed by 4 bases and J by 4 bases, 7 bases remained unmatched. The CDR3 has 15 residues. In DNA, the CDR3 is TGTGCCAGCAGCGTCCGGGACAGGGGACCCACTGAAGCTTTCTTT. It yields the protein CASSVRDRGPTEAFF.

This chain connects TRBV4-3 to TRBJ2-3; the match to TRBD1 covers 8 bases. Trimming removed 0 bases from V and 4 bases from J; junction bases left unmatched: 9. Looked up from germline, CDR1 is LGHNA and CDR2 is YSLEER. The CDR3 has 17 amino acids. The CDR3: CASSQDPKTGEADTQYF. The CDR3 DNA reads TGCGCCAGCAGCCAAGATCCGAAGACAGGGGAAGCAGATACGCAGTATTTT.